This paragraph covers one TCR beta chain sequence. The data were taken from a study of blood T cell repertoires in COVID-19. Study as a whole: The analysed material was cDNA or gDNA that came from T cells, B-cell-depleted T cells, or PBMCs.

The V gene's germline CDR1 is SGDLS and CDR2 YYNGEE. This CDR3 has 15 amino acids. Deletions cut 2 bases from V and 4 bases from J, with 12 bases between. Those enrolled, adults aged roughly 18 to 89 years, came from about two dozen US areas. Exposed study participants had met a COVID-19 case within 2 weeks before entry. Profiled with immunoSEQ multiplex PCR; TCRdb holds only in-frame clones, not every one. The top ten hold more than 5% of the sample, which has around 160,000 clones, 84% seen once. The TCR comes from a woman aged 50 to 65 who had been exposed to COVID-19. Sequenced: PBMCs or T cells enriched from blood (not recorded which). This chain connects TRBV9 to TRBJ1-4, with a weak D call TRBD1 (6 bases). CDR3 DNA: TGTGCCAGCAGCGTCCAGGACAGCCGTAATGAAAAACTGTTTTTT. Translation gives CASSVQDSRNEKLFF. The full variable domain, completed using reference TRBV9 and TRBJ1-4, is DSGVTQTPKHLITATGQRVTLRCSPRSGDLSVYWYQQSLDQGLQFLIQYYNGEERAKGNILERFSAQQFPDLHSELNLSSLELGDSALYFCASSVQDSRNEKLFFGSGTQLSVL.